This entry lists 28 T cell receptor beta chains sequenced from one sample in a study of control samples from healthy donors and cancer patients. Assay: immunoSEQ multiplex PCR; the TCRdb copy retains only in-frame clones and omits some. The table lists 100,000 to 150,000 clones, roughly 92% of them singletons. Sequences were obtained from PBMCs. These receptors were taken from a man older than 75 with head and neck cancer.

This clone was recorded only once. The chain links TRBV19 to TRBJ1-4; TRBD1 agrees at 7 bases. The V and J ends lost 3 bases and 10 bases, in that order; junction bases with no gene match: 11. Germline CDR1 is LNHDA and CDR2 is SQIVND (reference sequence). The CDR3 loop spans 15 amino acids. The chain's CDR3 is CASSIDPGGRAKLFF. The CDR3 DNA follows: TGTGCCAGTAGTATCGACCCAGGGGGACGAGCAAAACTGTTTTTT.

V and J are TRBV29-1 and TRBJ2-3; 8 bases fit TRBD1. The CDR3 runs to 14 residues. V was pared by 5 bases and J by 2 bases, with 6 bases of the junction left unmatched. Germline V gene sequence: CDR1 SQVTM, CDR2 ANQGSEA. The CDR3 DNA reads TGCAGCGTTCTCCGGGACAGGAACACAGATACGCAGTATTTT. Residues: CSVLRDRNTDTQYF.

This sequence joins TRBV10-1 and TRBJ2-1, with 14 bases identical to TRBD2. The V and J ends lost 2 bases and 9 bases, in that order; junction bases with no gene match: 9. CDR1 and CDR2 (germline): WNHNN, SYGVQD (reference sequence). This CDR3 region has 17 residues. CDR3 amino acids: CASSETAGTSGSIEQFF. The CDR3 region has the DNA TGCGCCAGCAGTGAGACGGCAGGGACTAGCGGGAGTATTGAGCAGTTCTTC.

The chain has TRBV19 and TRBJ2-1; 8 nucleotides align to TRBD2. The J segment lost 7 bases and the V segment lost 3 bases, leaving 5 bases of the junction unmatched. The CDR3 has 14 residues. Germline V gene data show CDR1 as LNHDA and CDR2 as SQIVND (reference sequence). The CDR3 nucleotides are TGTGCCAGTAGTATTTGGCGGGAGGATAATGAGCAGTTCTTC. Protein sequence: CASSIWREDNEQFF.

The chain links TRBV11-2 to TRBJ2-7, with a possible D match to TRBD1 (5 bases). V lost 3 bases and J 2 bases, leaving 11 bases between the germline ends. CDR3 size: 14 residues. CDR1 and CDR2 from the germline V gene are SGHAT and FQNNGV. The CDR3 bases are TGTGCCAGCAGCTTTTTCGACAGAACCTACGAGCAGTACTTC. It yields the protein CASSFFDRTYEQYF.

The V call is TRBV2, the J call TRBJ1-2; D call uncertain. The CDR3 is made up of 16 amino acids. CDR1 is SNHLY and CDR2 is FYNNEI in the germline V gene. The V end lost 3 bases, the J end lost 9 bases, and 23 bases lay between the germline ends. In DNA, the CDR3 is TGTGCCAGCAGTGAGGCCAGGTCGGAAGCTTTTACGCGCTACACCTTC. Translation gives CASSEARSEAFTRYTF.

The rearrangement uses TRBV4-1 and TRBJ2-7; D is ambiguous. This CDR3 has 14 amino acids. The germline gives CDR1 MGHRA, CDR2 YSYEKL. The V end lost 1 base, the J end lost 3 bases, and 10 bases lay between the germline ends. The CDR3: CASSQVDGSYEQYF. The DNA for the CDR3 is TGCGCCAGCAGCCAAGTTGACGGAAGCTACGAGCAGTACTTC.

The rearrangement uses TRBV18 and TRBJ2-3; D might be TRBD2 (5 bases). This CDR3 is 11 amino acids long. Trimming cost V 3 bases and J 8 bases, with 6 bases left between them. CDR1 is KGHSH and CDR2 is LQKENI in the germline V gene. The DNA of the CDR3 is TGTGCCAGCTCACCTGAGGGTACGCAGTATTTT. The encoded protein is CASSPEGTQYF.

This chain links TRBV3-1 (or the pseudogene TRBV3-2) with TRBJ1-1; 7 bases align to TRBD1. From germline, CDR1 is LGHDT and CDR2 YNNKEL (reference sequence). The CDR3 length is 12 residues. After removal of 0 bases from V and 11 bases from J, the junction contained 3 bases not matched to a gene. The CDR3: CASSQDLGGAFF. In DNA, the CDR3 is TGTGCCAGCAGCCAAGATCTAGGGGGCGCTTTCTTT.

This chain connects TRBV10-3 to TRBJ2-7; 11 nucleotides agree with TRBD2. Trimming cost V 6 bases and J 3 bases; bases outside gene matches: 7. Germline V gene data show CDR1 as ENHRY and CDR2 as SYGVKD. The CDR3 consists of 15 residues. The CDR3 protein is CAISGGLAENYEQYF. CDR3 DNA sequence: TGTGCCATCAGCGGGGGACTAGCGGAAAACTACGAGCAGTACTTC.

This chain joins TRBV2 and TRBJ2-7; D assignment may be TRBD1 or TRBD2 (5 bases each). This CDR3 contains 13 residues. The V end lost 7 bases, the J end lost 6 bases, and 16 bases lay between the germline ends. The germline V gene encodes CDR1 SNHLY and CDR2 FYNNEI. CDR3 bases: TGTGCCAGCACAAGGGACCACATGGGCGAGCAGTACTTC. Protein product: CASTRDHMGEQYF.

This rearrangement joins TRBV14 to TRBJ2-7; 7 bases match TRBD1. V dropped 6 bases and J dropped 2; count of bases not matched to a gene: 7. CDR3 length equals 14 residues. CDR1 is SGHDN and CDR2 is FVKESK in the germline V gene. CDR3 loop: CASSYRQGPYEQYF. The CDR3 DNA reads as TGTGCCAGCAGTTACCGACAGGGACCCTACGAGCAGTACTTC.

In DNA form, the CDR3 reads TGCGCCAGCAGTGAGCGGGACGGCCGGAATCAGCCCCAGCATTTT. This sequence encodes CASSERDGRNQPQHF. This chain uses TRBV10-2 with TRBJ1-5, with D possibly TRBD1 on 5 matching bases. Trimming stripped 2 bases from V and 4 bases from J, with 12 bases between. The CDR3 loop spans 15 amino acids. Germline CDR1 and CDR2: WSHSY and SAAADI.

The rearrangement joins TRBV30 to TRBJ2-2; D unresolved. Trimming left V 2 bases short and J 2 bases short, with 6 bases between. Germline lookup yields CDR1 GTSNPN and CDR2 SVGIG (reference sequence). This CDR3 region has 13 residues. CDR3 sequence: CAWSLTNTGELFF. In DNA form, the CDR3 reads TGTGCCTGGAGTCTTACAAACACCGGGGAGCTGTTTTTT.

This clone was found once. The rearrangement uses TRBV6-5 and TRBJ1-2; 7 nucleotides align to TRBD1. The CDR3 sequence is 13 residues long. Trimming took 6 bases from V and 5 from J; bases not matched to a gene: 6. Germline values: CDR1 MNHEY, CDR2 SVGAGI. The CDR3 reads CASSSGTVYGYTF. CDR3 nucleotides: TGTGCCAGCAGCTCCGGGACAGTTTATGGCTACACCTTC.

Only a few counts were recorded for this clone. The chain is built from TRBV2 and TRBJ2-7; D is uncertain. The germline CDR1 and CDR2 sequences are SNHLY and FYNNEI. This CDR3 is built from 13 residues. The ends were cut back, 0 bases at V and 7 bases at J, with 10 bases in the middle. The CDR3 is CASSEALFGEQYF. Here the CDR3 DNA reads TGTGCCAGCAGTGAAGCGCTTTTTGGAGAGCAGTACTTC.

This sequence joins TRBV5-4 and TRBJ1-2; 10 bases match TRBD1. The germline gives CDR1 SGHNT, CDR2 YYREEE (reference sequence). With V trimmed by 4 bases and J by 4 bases, 4 bases remained unmatched. This CDR3 contains 14 residues. CDR3 nucleotides: TGTGCCAGCAGCACCCGGACAGGGGGCTATGGCTACACCTTC. Translating it yields CASSTRTGGYGYTF. Based on the CDR3 plus reference TRBV5-4 and TRBJ1-2, the full variable domain is ETGVTQSPTHLIKTRGQQVTLRCSSQSGHNTVSWYQQALGQGPQFIFQYYREEENGRGNFPPRFSGLQFPNYSSELNVNALELDDSALYLCASSTRTGGYGYTFGSGTRLTVV.

The chain carries TRBV6-5 and TRBJ2-3; D not certain. CDR1 is MNHEY and CDR2 is SVGAGI in the germline V gene. The CDR3 runs 13 residues. V was trimmed by 2 bases and J by 7 bases, leaving 10 bases between them. The CDR3 reads CASSYLQFHTQYF. In nucleotides, the CDR3 is TGTGCCAGCAGTTACCTCCAGTTCCATACGCAGTATTTT.

This chain connects TRBV6-1 to TRBJ1-1; D is unresolved. The germline V gene encodes CDR1 MNHNS and CDR2 SASEGT. The CDR3 has 13 residues. Trimming took 2 bases from V and 6 from J, leaving 10 bases between them. The CDR3 region is CASSESPWAEAFF. In nucleotides, the CDR3 is TGTGCCAGCAGTGAATCCCCATGGGCTGAAGCTTTCTTT.

This clone was observed once. The sample holds other DNA sequences that translate to the same CDR3. The rearrangement joins TRBV5-1 to TRBJ2-7; no reliable D call. V lost 5 bases and J 4 bases, leaving 10 bases between the germline ends. This CDR3 has 12 residues. Germline-derived CDR1 and CDR2 are SGHRS and YFSETQ. CDR3 amino acids: CASSPRGYEQYF. The CDR3 nucleotides read TGCGCCAGCAGTCCTAGAGGTTACGAGCAGTACTTC. The variable domain in full, completed from reference TRBV5-1 and TRBJ2-7, reads KAGVTQTPRYLIKTRGQQVTLSCSPISGHRSVSWYQQTPGQGLQFLFEYFSETQRNKGNFPGRFSGRQFSNSRSEMNVSTLELGDSALYLCASSPRGYEQYFGPGTRLTVT.

The genes are TRBV9 and TRBJ2-3; the D gene is possibly TRBD2 (5 bases). The V gene's germline CDR1 is SGDLS and CDR2 YYNGEE. The CDR3 covers 16 residues. V was trimmed by 1 base and J by 2 bases, leaving 14 bases between them. The CDR3 reads CASSVREGSNTDTQYF. The CDR3 DNA reads as TGTGCCAGCAGCGTAAGAGAGGGCTCTAACACAGATACGCAGTATTTT. Combining the CDR3 with reference TRBV9 and TRBJ2-3 gives the whole variable domain DSGVTQTPKHLITATGQRVTLRCSPRSGDLSVYWYQQSLDQGLQFLIQYYNGEERAKGNILERFSAQQFPDLHSELNLSSLELGDSALYFCASSVREGSNTDTQYFGPGTRLTVL.

This clone showed up just once. V and J are TRBV29-1 and TRBJ2-7; D is tentatively TRBD1 or TRBD2 (7 bases each). Trimming took off 4 bases at V and 4 bases at J, with 11 bases between the two ends. The CDR3 contains 12 residues. Germline CDR1 reads SQVTM; CDR2 reads ANQGSEA. Written as DNA, the CDR3 is TGCAGCGTTGGACAGGGACTATACGAGCAGTACTTC. Translated: CSVGQGLYEQYF.

The chain combines TRBV30 with TRBJ1-1, with D uncertain. Looked up from germline, CDR1 is GTSNPN and CDR2 is SVGIG (reference sequence). The CDR3 covers 16 residues. Trimming took 4 bases from V and 4 from J, leaving 22 bases between them. The CDR3 is CAWKGLGSRGGTEAFF. CDR3 sequence (DNA): TGTGCCTGGAAGGGCCTGGGATCTCGGGGAGGCACTGAAGCTTTCTTT.

The rearrangement uses TRBV18 and TRBJ2-3; 10 bases fit TRBD1. V lost 4 bases and J lost 1; bases outside the gene matches: 8. Per the germline V gene, CDR1 is KGHSH and CDR2 is LQKENI. This CDR3 region has 17 residues. This CDR3 is CASSQIAGTGGTDTQYF. The DNA for the CDR3 is TGTGCCAGCTCACAGATAGCCGGGACAGGGGGCACAGATACGCAGTATTTT.

This clone was seen a single time. V and J are TRBV28 and TRBJ1-6; 9 bases map to TRBD1. Trimming removed 2 bases from V and 5 bases from J; junction bases left unmatched: 4. There are 16 residues in the CDR3. In germline, CDR1 is MDHEN, CDR2 SYDVKM. Here the CDR3 reads CASSLAGDRDNSPLHF. The CDR3 nucleotides read TGTGCCAGCAGTTTAGCTGGGGACAGGGATAATTCACCCCTCCACTTT.

V and J are TRBV19 and TRBJ1-2, with no clear D. The CDR3 contains 13 residues. V was cut by 3 bases and J by 5 bases, with 10 bases left in between. Germline CDR1 LNHDA, CDR2 SQIVND (reference sequence). The CDR3 DNA reads as TGTGCCAGTAGTATCGACACAGAATATGGCTACACCTTC. This codes for CASSIDTEYGYTF.

V gene TRBV19 combines with J gene TRBJ2-3; possible D gene TRBD2, 5 bases. Trimming took 1 base from V and 2 from J, leaving 7 bases between them. The CDR3 covers 14 residues. Germline V lookup: CDR1 LNHDA, CDR2 SQIVND (reference sequence). CDR3 in amino acids: CASSIGGFTDTQYF. Written as DNA, the CDR3 is TGTGCCAGTAGTATAGGCGGGTTCACAGATACGCAGTATTTT.

Note on this clone: Other DNA sequences of this sample code for an identical CDR3. The V gene is TRBV30, the J gene TRBJ1-2; D not resolved. Germline V gene data show CDR1 as GTSNPN and CDR2 as SVGIG (reference sequence). V dropped 5 bases and J dropped 1 base, with 2 bases sitting between them. This CDR3 has 10 amino acids. The CDR3 nucleotides read TGTGCCTGGGGTAACTATGGCTACACCTTC. Its translation is CAWGNYGYTF.